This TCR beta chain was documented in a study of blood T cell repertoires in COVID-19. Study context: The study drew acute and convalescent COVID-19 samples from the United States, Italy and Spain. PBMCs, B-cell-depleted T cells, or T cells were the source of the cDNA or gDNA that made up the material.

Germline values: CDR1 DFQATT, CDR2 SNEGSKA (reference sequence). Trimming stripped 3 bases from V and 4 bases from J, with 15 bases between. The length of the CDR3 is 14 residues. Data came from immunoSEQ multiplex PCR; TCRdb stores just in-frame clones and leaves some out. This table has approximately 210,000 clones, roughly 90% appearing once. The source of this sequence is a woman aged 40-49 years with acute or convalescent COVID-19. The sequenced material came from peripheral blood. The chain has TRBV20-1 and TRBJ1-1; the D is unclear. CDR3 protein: CSASRGSGLTEAFF. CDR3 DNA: TGCAGTGCTAGTCGGGGTAGCGGTCTCACTGAAGCTTTCTTT.